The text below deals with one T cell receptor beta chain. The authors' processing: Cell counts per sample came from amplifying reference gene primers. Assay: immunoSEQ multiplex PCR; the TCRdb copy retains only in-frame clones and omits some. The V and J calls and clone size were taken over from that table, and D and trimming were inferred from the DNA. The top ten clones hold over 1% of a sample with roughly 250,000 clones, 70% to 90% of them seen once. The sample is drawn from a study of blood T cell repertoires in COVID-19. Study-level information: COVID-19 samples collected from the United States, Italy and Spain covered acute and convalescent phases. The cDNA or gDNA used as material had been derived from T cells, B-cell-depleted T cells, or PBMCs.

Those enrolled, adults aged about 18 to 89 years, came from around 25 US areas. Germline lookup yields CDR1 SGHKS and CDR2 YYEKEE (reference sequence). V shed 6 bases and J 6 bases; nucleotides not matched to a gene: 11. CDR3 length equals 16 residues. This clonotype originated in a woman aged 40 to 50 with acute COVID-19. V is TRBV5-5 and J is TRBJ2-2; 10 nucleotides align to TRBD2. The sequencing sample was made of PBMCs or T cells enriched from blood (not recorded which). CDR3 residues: CASTPGLASGPGELFF. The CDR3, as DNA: TGTGCCAGCACCCCGGGACTAGCGTCGGGGCCCGGGGAGCTGTTTTTT.